This T cell receptor (beta chain) was documented in a study of T cell responses to AZD1222 COVID-19 vaccine. On this clone itself: Its target is unknown.

Sequencing used immunoSEQ multiplex PCR; TCRdb keeps in-frame clones, though not all of them. Of 130,000 or so clones in the sample, 91% were seen once. General study results and limits: Reportedly, nearly half the spike-specific TCRs target unmutated variant regions. Clonal diversity may have been underestimated, and the donors were mostly white British, with more females than males. None of the repertoires were sampled until the peak T cell response had passed.

The CDR3 is 16 amino acids. The rearrangement uses TRBV21-1 and TRBJ1-6; the table's D call, TRBD1, was not checked against the DNA. TRBV21-1 is a documented pseudogene. This TCR was sampled from an adult who received the AZD1222 COVID-19 vaccine. The sequences come from peripheral blood, collected 28 days after the second AZD1222 dose. DNA of the CDR3: TGTGCCAGCAGCATACAGGGGTCCTACCAAGGTTCACCCCTCCACTTT. Translating it yields CASSIQGSYQGSPLHF.